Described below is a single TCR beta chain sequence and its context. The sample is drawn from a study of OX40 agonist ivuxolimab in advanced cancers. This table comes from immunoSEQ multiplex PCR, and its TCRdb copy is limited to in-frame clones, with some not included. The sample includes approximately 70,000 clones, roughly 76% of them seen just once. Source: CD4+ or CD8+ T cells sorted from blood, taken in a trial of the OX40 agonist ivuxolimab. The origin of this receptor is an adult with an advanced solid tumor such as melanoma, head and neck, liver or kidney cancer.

CDR3 sequence: CASRRSLSGGSYEQYF. The CDR3 region has the DNA TGTGCCAGCAGAAGGTCCTTAAGCGGGGGTTCCTACGAGCAGTACTTC. V gene TRBV11-3 combines with J gene TRBJ2-7, with 8 bases identical to TRBD2. The CDR3 is 16 residues long. V shed 6 bases, J shed 1 base, and the junction held 11 bases outside the gene matches. Germline V gene lookup returns CDR1 SGHNT and CDR2 YENEEA.